This is a list of T cell receptor beta chains from one sample in a study of blood T cell repertoires in COVID-19. Assay used: immunoSEQ multiplex PCR; TCRdb lists only in-frame clones, some missing. This table has 35,000 to 50,000 clones, 70% to 90% appearing once. Sequences were obtained from peripheral blood. The receptors originated from a human donor in a cohort sampled during active COVID-19. CDR3s include the opening cysteine and the closing phenylalanine or tryptophan. The order of the fields is V gene, clone size, J gene, D gene, CDR3 protein, CDR3 DNA. The D gene is left open where the match is weak. Clone size is shown for a subset of rows, as once, few, many or a class of expanded clone.

>TRBV5-5|-|TRBJ2-3|TRBD1
CASSFPDRGDTDTQYF
TGTGCCAGCAGCTTTCCGGACAGGGGGGACACAGATACGCAGTATTTT
>TRBV6-1|-|TRBJ2-5|TRBD2
CASSEVGLAGLGETQYF
TGTGCCAGCAGTGAAGTGGGTCTAGCGGGGTTAGGAGAGACCCAGTACTTC
>TRBV6-9|many|TRBJ2-7|TRBD1
CASSWTGGAGQTDEQYF
TGTGCCAGCAGTTGGACAGGGGGCGCGGGGCAAACCGACGAGCAGTACTTC
>TRBV15|-|TRBJ2-7|-
CATSREPQGSNEQYF
TGTGCCACCAGCAGAGAGCCCCAGGGTAGCAACGAGCAGTACTTC
>TRBV25-1|-|TRBJ2-1|TRBD2
CASSEAGGPYNEQFF
TGTGCCAGCAGTGAGGCGGGGGGCCCGTACAATGAGCAGTTCTTC
>TRBV10-3|-|TRBJ2-7|-
CAISRGSYEQYF
TGTGCCATCAGCCGGGGGTCCTACGAGCAGTACTTC
>TRBV29-1|-|TRBJ2-6|-
CSVRSGEANVLTF
TGCAGCGTTCGGAGCGGCGAGGCCAACGTCCTGACTTTC
>TRBV12-5|once|TRBJ1-6|-
CASGLEVANSPLHF
TGTGCTAGTGGTTTGGAAGTGGCTAATTCACCCCTCCACTTT
>TRBV21-1|-|TRBJ1-2|-
CASSASRGNSREANYGYTF
TGTGCCAGCAGCGCCTCCAGGGGAAACTCACGAGAAGCTAACTATGGCTACACCTTC
>TRBV3-1/TRBV3-2|-|TRBJ2-5|TRBD1
CASSQETGEETQYF
TGTGCCAGCAGCCAAGAAACAGGGGAAGAGACCCAGTACTTC
>TRBV27|-|TRBJ1-6|-
CASSLSAGSNSPLHF
TGTGCCAGCAGTTTATCAGCGGGCAGCAATTCACCCCTCCACTTT
>TRBV7-3|once|TRBJ2-5|-
CASSLSNGQETQYF
TGTGCCAGCAGCTTGAGTAACGGCCAAGAGACCCAGTACTTC
>TRBV18|-|TRBJ2-3|TRBD2
CASSPLAGYDTQYF
TGTGCCAGCTCACCACTAGCGGGGTATGATACGCAGTATTTT
>TRBV3-1/TRBV3-2|few|TRBJ1-6|-
CASSQAGGSSPLHF
TGTGCCAGCAGCCAAGCGGGGGGCTCTTCACCCCTCCACTTT
>TRBV5-4|-|TRBJ2-1|-
CASSAGRGQPSYNEQFF
TGTGCCAGCAGCGCTGGGCGGGGACAGCCCTCCTACAATGAGCAGTTCTTC
>TRBV18|-|TRBJ1-2|TRBD1
CASSPDRGNYGYTF
TGTGCCAGCTCACCGGACAGGGGAAATTATGGCTACACCTTC
>TRBV10-3|once|TRBJ2-5|TRBD2
CAISQGTSGGAQETQYF
TGTGCCATCAGTCAAGGGACTAGCGGGGGGGCCCAAGAGACCCAGTACTTC
>TRBV15|-|TRBJ1-1|-
CATSRDYTEAFF
TGTGCCACCAGCAGAGACTACACTGAAGCTTTCTTT
>TRBV27|-|TRBJ2-5|-
CASSRHGGTQYF
TGTGCCAGCAGCCGCCACGGGGGGACCCAGTACTTC
>TRBV7-3|-|TRBJ2-5|-
CASSSSRDQETQYF
TGTGCCAGCAGCTCATCCCGGGACCAAGAGACCCAGTACTTC
>TRBV6-4|-|TRBJ1-5|-
CASSDRAGDGSSNQPQHF
TGTGCCAGCAGTGACCGGGCAGGGGATGGAAGTAGCAATCAGCCCCAGCATTTT
>TRBV11-3|-|TRBJ2-1|TRBD1
CASSTGTGRHNEQFF
TGTGCCAGCAGTACCGGGACAGGGCGCCACAATGAGCAGTTCTTC
>TRBV5-1|once|TRBJ1-5|-
CASSLGGADQPQHF
TGCGCCAGCAGCTTGGGGGGCGCAGATCAGCCCCAGCATTTT
>TRBV3-1/TRBV3-2|-|TRBJ2-5|-
CASSHLQAQETQYF
TGTGCCAGCAGCCACCTACAGGCCCAAGAGACCCAGTACTTC
>TRBV5-1|-|TRBJ1-2|-
CASSLGQTANYGYTF
TGCGCCAGCAGCTTAGGGCAGACAGCTAACTATGGCTACACCTTC
>TRBV7-9|-|TRBJ2-3|-
CASSLALGPSTDTQYF
TGTGCCAGCAGCTTAGCTCTGGGGCCTAGCACAGATACGCAGTATTTT
>TRBV29-1|-|TRBJ2-7|-
CSAGGQTGEQYF
TGCAGCGCCGGGGGACAGACGGGCGAGCAGTACTTC
>TRBV5-4|-|TRBJ2-7|TRBD2
CASGERGATYEQYF
TGTGCCAGCGGTGAGCGGGGGGCAACCTACGAGCAGTACTTC